This entry lists 32 T cell receptor beta chains sequenced from one sample in a study of blood T cell repertoires in COVID-19. Sequencing was performed with immunoSEQ multiplex PCR; in TCRdb, only in-frame clones are kept and a portion is missing. This table holds about 290,000 clones, roughly 80% found once. Material: peripheral blood. Receptor source: a woman in her forties or fifties with active or convalescent COVID-19.

The J gene is TRBJ2-1, the V gene TRBV27; 9 nucleotides match TRBD2. V trimming: 5 bases; J trimming: 8 bases; junction bases outside the gene matches: 19. The length of the CDR3 is 18 residues. Per the germline V gene, CDR1 is MNHEY and CDR2 is SMNVEV (reference sequence). The CDR3 nucleotides read TGTGCCAGCAGTCCCCGTCGGCCTAGCGGGGCGAGGATCGATGAGCAGTTCTTC. Encoded protein: CASSPRRPSGARIDEQFF.

The chain uses TRBV27 and TRBJ2-1, with a weak D call TRBD1 (6 bases). Germline CDR1 is MNHEY and CDR2 is SMNVEV (reference sequence). This CDR3 has 16 residues. Between the trimmed V and J ends, which lost 6 bases and 0 bases, there was a span of 15 bases. CDR3 nucleotide sequence: TGTGCCAGCAGGCCCGGACAGTTGAGCTCCTACAATGAGCAGTTCTTC. Encoded protein: CASRPGQLSSYNEQFF.

This rearrangement joins TRBV30 to TRBJ2-7; TRBD2 is a possible D gene (5 bases). The CDR3 extends over 13 amino acids. The V end lost 1 base, the J end lost 0 bases, and 7 bases lay between the germline ends. The germline V gene has CDR1 GTSNPN and CDR2 SVGIG (reference sequence). The CDR3 protein is CAWSGGFSYEQYF. The CDR3, as DNA: TGTGCCTGGAGTGGAGGGTTCTCCTACGAGCAGTACTTC.

This chain uses TRBV13 with TRBJ2-3, with TRBD1 matching over 7 bases. Germline-derived CDR1 and CDR2 are PRHDT and FYEKMQ (reference sequence). V shed 5 bases, J shed 0 bases, and the junction held 8 bases outside the gene matches. The CDR3 is made up of 16 amino acids. Here the CDR3 DNA reads TGTGCCAGCAGCCCCACAGGGGCGGCCAGCACAGATACGCAGTATTTT. As protein: CASSPTGAASTDTQYF.

The genes are TRBV28 and TRBJ1-5; D gene ambiguous. Trimming took 6 bases from V and 7 from J, leaving 16 bases between them. The CDR3 is 14 amino acids. The germline V gene has CDR1 MDHEN and CDR2 SYDVKM. In nucleotides, the CDR3 is TGTGCCAGCAGGGGAGGCGTCCGGGGACAGCCCCAGCATTTT. Its translation: CASRGGVRGQPQHF.

This clone was detected only once. The CDR3 protein is CASSLNPGLADEKLFF. CDR3 in DNA: TGTGCCAGCAGCTTGAATCCGGGATTGGCAGATGAAAAACTGTTTTTT. The rearrangement uses TRBV28 and TRBJ1-4; D gene uncertain. Germline loops: CDR1 MDHEN, CDR2 SYDVKM. The CDR3 has 16 residues. Trimming removed 6 bases at V and 6 bases at J, with 20 bases between.

This clone occurred a few times. This rearrangement joins TRBV30 to TRBJ2-7; 9 positions agree with TRBD1. Unmatched junction bases numbered 11, after V lost 3 bases and J lost 2 bases. Germline CDR1 GTSNPN, CDR2 SVGIG (reference sequence). The CDR3 contains 16 residues. CDR3: CAWRASGTGIAYEQYF. The CDR3 nucleotides are TGTGCCTGGAGGGCCAGCGGGACAGGGATTGCCTACGAGCAGTACTTC.

Comments on this clone: This same CDR3 is encoded by further DNA sequences in the sample. The chain employs TRBV5-1 and TRBJ1-1, with TRBD1 matching 8 bases. Trimming took 4 bases from V and 4 from J; bases not matched to a gene: 3. This CDR3 has 13 residues. Germline assignment: CDR1 SGHRS and CDR2 YFSETQ. Here the CDR3 DNA reads TGCGCCAGCAGCCTTGACAGGGGCACTGAAGCTTTCTTT. As protein: CASSLDRGTEAFF.

The chain has TRBV7-2 and TRBJ2-7; 7 positions match TRBD2. The trim removed 4 bases at V and 0 bases at J, leaving 6 bases unmatched. This CDR3 has 15 amino acids. Per germline, CDR1 SGHTA and CDR2 FQGNSA. This CDR3 reads CASSWLAESSYEQYF. The DNA of the CDR3 is TGTGCCAGCAGCTGGCTAGCGGAGAGCTCCTACGAGCAGTACTTC.

The chain joins TRBV3-1 (or the pseudogene TRBV3-2) to TRBJ1-1; no clear D. V was cut by 6 bases and J by 1 base, with 9 bases left in between. The CDR3 extends over 13 amino acids. Per the germline V gene, CDR1 is LGHDT and CDR2 is YNNKEL (reference sequence). CDR3 sequence (DNA): TGTGCCAGCAGTATCACATGGAACACTGAAGCTTTCTTT. It translates to CASSITWNTEAFF.

This clone has more than one count but fewer than ten. This chain links TRBV28 with TRBJ2-3; possibly TRBD1 for D (5 bases). In germline, CDR1 is MDHEN, CDR2 SYDVKM. The CDR3 has 13 residues. V dropped 2 bases and J dropped 2 bases, with 5 bases sitting between them. CDR3 in DNA: TGTGCCAGCAGTTTAGGACACACAGATACGCAGTATTTT. It encodes CASSLGHTDTQYF. The variable domain in full, completed from reference TRBV28 and TRBJ2-3, reads DVKVTQSSRYLVKRTGEKVFLECVQDMDHENMFWYRQDPGLGLRLIYFSYDVKMKEKGDIPEGYSVSREKKERFSLILESASTNQTSMYLCASSLGHTDTQYFGPGTRLTVL.

This rearrangement joins TRBV7-9 to TRBJ1-3, with a weak D call TRBD1 (5 bases). Deletions cut 1 base from V and 4 bases from J, with 11 bases between. Germline V gives CDR1 SEHNR, CDR2 FQNEAQ (reference sequence). This CDR3 is 15 amino acids long. Here the CDR3 reads CASSLGAGLGNTIYF. The CDR3 bases are TGTGCCAGCAGCTTAGGGGCGGGACTCGGAAACACCATATATTTT.

As for this clone: The junction and the germline gene differ at one end; a read error may be behind it. The J gene is TRBJ2-3, the V gene TRBV5-1; a possible D gene is TRBD2 (6 bases). This CDR3 contains 17 residues. The V gene's germline CDR1 is SGHRS and CDR2 YFSETQ. Here the CDR3 DNA reads TGCGCCAGCAGCTGGCCCCCCGCAGCGGGCCCCACAAATACGCAGTATTTT. This sequence encodes CASSWPPAAGPTNTQYF.

The J gene is TRBJ2-5, the V gene TRBV18; 7 bases are a match to TRBD1. The ends lost 8 bases at V and 13 bases at J; junction bases unmatched: 16. This CDR3 has 13 residues. CDR1 is KGHSH and CDR2 is LQKENI in the germline V gene. CDR3 bases: TGTGCCAGCACGGGGACAGCACAAGAGCGGTTGTACTTC. Amino acids: CASTGTAQERLYF.

This clone was observed a single time. The chain recombines TRBV2 with TRBJ1-5, with D possibly matching TRBD1 (6 bases). The CDR3 is 15 residues long. With 5 bases removed from V and 2 bases from J, the gap between germline ends came to 13 bases. The germline V gene has CDR1 SNHLY and CDR2 FYNNEI. The CDR3 nucleotides read TGTGCCAGCAGTTTAGGGGGGGATGGCAATCAGCCCCAGCATTTT. It codes for CASSLGGDGNQPQHF.

This clone was recorded only once. Other nucleotide sequences in the sample specify the same CDR3. This rearrangement joins TRBV6-5 to TRBJ1-2, with 8 bases matching TRBD1. The germline V gene encodes CDR1 MNHEY and CDR2 SVGAGI. With 0 bases clipped from V and 0 bases from J, the junction kept 0 bases outside the gene matches. The CDR3 runs 15 residues. This CDR3 is CASSYSQGANYGYTF. DNA for the CDR3: TGTGCCAGCAGTTACTCACAGGGGGCTAACTATGGCTACACCTTC.

This clone has just one count. The chain uses TRBV15 and TRBJ1-1; D remains ambiguous. The germline gives CDR1 LNHNV, CDR2 YYDKDF (reference sequence). The length of the CDR3 is 16 residues. V gave up 0 bases and J gave up 4 bases, with 15 bases separating them. The CDR3 sequence: CATSREGGRGGTEAFF. CDR3 nucleotide sequence: TGTGCCACCAGCAGAGAGGGCGGGCGCGGAGGCACTGAAGCTTTCTTT.

The rearrangement links TRBV27 to TRBJ1-6, with TRBD1 matching over 7 bases. J gave up 6 bases and V 3 bases, and 11 bases lay outside the gene matches. Germline values: CDR1 MNHEY, CDR2 SMNVEV (reference sequence). The CDR3 runs 17 residues. This CDR3 reads CASSFLRGRGINSPLHF. The CDR3 DNA is TGTGCCAGCAGTTTTCTTCGGGGCAGGGGGATTAATTCACCCCTCCACTTT.

The V and J genes are TRBV7-3 and TRBJ1-3; D not certain. The length of the CDR3 is 15 residues. Germline-derived CDR1 and CDR2 are SGHTA and FQGTGA. Trimming cost V 2 bases and J 0 bases, with 8 bases left between them. The CDR3 is CASSLGASSGNTIYF. The CDR3 bases are TGTGCCAGCAGCTTAGGTGCCAGCTCTGGAAACACCATATATTTT.

J is TRBJ1-1 and V is TRBV28, with D possibly being TRBD1 (6 bases). V was cut by 2 bases and J by 5 bases, with 12 bases left in between. Germline-derived CDR1 and CDR2 are MDHEN and SYDVKM. The CDR3 loop spans 14 amino acids. The CDR3 reads CASSLPQRGTEAFF. CDR3 in DNA: TGTGCCAGCAGTTTACCTCAAAGGGGGACTGAAGCTTTCTTT.

The table lists this clone with a count of one. The chain is built from TRBV15 and TRBJ2-1, with TRBD2 matching 13 bases. V lost 0 bases and J lost 12; bases outside the gene matches: 5. Per the germline V gene, CDR1 is LNHNV and CDR2 is YYDKDF (reference sequence). This CDR3 contains 15 residues. The CDR3 DNA follows: TGTGCCACCAGCAGAGATGTACTAGCGGGAGGGGGGCAGTTCTTC. It yields the protein CATSRDVLAGGGQFF.

The chain uses TRBV14 and TRBJ2-1; D is possibly TRBD2 (6 bases). Between the trimmed V and J ends, which lost 5 bases and 10 bases, there was a span of 18 bases. Germline CDR1 reads SGHDN; CDR2 reads FVKESK. The CDR3 sequence is 14 residues long. The CDR3 bases are TGTGCCAGCAGCGTCGGTACGGGGGTCCGCGAGCAGTTCTTC. Protein product: CASSVGTGVREQFF.

This clone is a singleton in its sample. V gene TRBV3-1 (or the pseudogene TRBV3-2) combines with J gene TRBJ2-7; 9 nucleotides agree with TRBD2. CDR1 is LGHDT and CDR2 is YNNKEL in the germline V gene (reference sequence). The CDR3 runs to 16 residues. The ends lost 1 base at V and 1 base at J; junction bases unmatched: 5. The chain's CDR3 is CASSQGASGKSYEQYF. The CDR3, as DNA: TGTGCCAGCAGCCAAGGTGCTAGCGGGAAATCCTACGAGCAGTACTTC.

This clone was recorded only once. The chain has TRBV7-3 and TRBJ1-1, with a weak D call TRBD1 (5 bases). This CDR3 has 15 residues. V gave up 2 bases and J gave up 4 bases, with 14 bases separating them. Per germline, CDR1 SGHTA and CDR2 FQGTGA. In DNA form, the CDR3 reads TGTGCCAGCAGCTTAGACGGGGCGGAGGGCACTGAAGCTTTCTTT. Its protein product is CASSLDGAEGTEAFF.

This rearrangement joins TRBV2 to TRBJ1-4; maybe TRBD1 (5 bases). The CDR3 length is 16 residues. CDR1 is SNHLY, CDR2 FYNNEI, per germline. Between the trimmed V and J ends, which lost 3 bases and 0 bases, there was a span of 11 bases. CDR3 residues: CASSEIQASTNEKLFF. CDR3 bases: TGTGCCAGCAGTGAGATACAGGCGTCAACTAATGAAAAACTGTTTTTT.

The chain carries TRBV7-9 and TRBJ1-4; 9 nucleotides align to TRBD1. CDR1 and CDR2 from the germline V gene are SEHNR and FQNEAQ (reference sequence). J gave up 0 bases and V 5 bases, and 7 bases lay outside the gene matches. CDR3 length equals 17 residues. CDR3 nucleotides: TGTGCCAGCAGCCCAGGACAGGGGCGGACAACTAATGAAAAACTGTTTTTT. Its translation is CASSPGQGRTTNEKLFF.

DNA of the CDR3: TGTGCCAGCAGCTTAGCTGAAGCTTCTAGCACAGATACGCAGTATTTT. Translation gives CASSLAEASSTDTQYF. The chain has TRBV7-9 and TRBJ2-3; D is unresolved. The CDR3 sequence is 16 residues long. Trimming took 0 bases from V and 0 from J, leaving 10 bases between them. Looked up from germline, CDR1 is SEHNR and CDR2 is FQNEAQ (reference sequence). The whole variable domain, remainder taken from reference TRBV7-9 and TRBJ2-3, is DTGVSQNPRHKITKRGQNVTFRCDPISEHNRLYWYRQTLGQGPEFLTYFQNEAQLEKSRLLSDRFSAERPKGSFSTLEIQRTEQGDSAMYLCASSLAEASSTDTQYFGPGTRLTVL.

This chain connects TRBV11-3 to TRBJ2-1; possibly TRBD2 for D (6 bases). The CDR3 contains 18 residues. V lost 2 bases and J 4 bases, leaving 21 bases between the germline ends. The germline CDR1 and CDR2 sequences are SGHNT and YENEEA. CDR3: CASSLSIGVSGPYNEQFF. CDR3 sequence (DNA): TGTGCCAGCAGCTTAAGTATTGGAGTTAGCGGACCTTACAATGAGCAGTTCTTC.

The chain joins TRBV28 to TRBJ2-7; a weak D match, TRBD2 (5 bases). Germline V gene sequence: CDR1 MDHEN, CDR2 SYDVKM. The V gene lost 3 bases and the J gene lost 0 bases, with 12 bases spanning the gap. The CDR3 contains 15 residues. The DNA for the CDR3 is TGTGCCAGCAGTTTTTCCGGACTTCTCTCCTACGAGCAGTACTTC. Residues: CASSFSGLLSYEQYF.

The table lists this clone with a few counts. The gene calls are TRBV2 and TRBJ1-3, with D possibly being TRBD1 (6 bases). Deletions cut 5 bases from V and 0 bases from J, with 14 bases between. The CDR3 contains 16 residues. Germline CDR1 SNHLY, CDR2 FYNNEI. In DNA, the CDR3 is TGTGCCAGCAGTAAACAGGGTTCCCACTCTGGAAACACCATATATTTT. Translated: CASSKQGSHSGNTIYF.

V is TRBV9 and J is TRBJ1-4, with TRBD1 as a possible D gene (5 bases). CDR3 length: 14 amino acids. With 0 bases removed from V and 8 bases from J, the gap between germline ends came to 11 bases. Per germline, CDR1 SGDLS and CDR2 YYNGEE. CDR3 residues: CASSVGGGGEKLFF. In DNA, the CDR3 is TGTGCCAGCAGCGTAGGCGGGGGAGGAGAAAAACTGTTTTTT.

This chain connects TRBV12-2 to TRBJ2-4; whether TRBD1, the table's D call, matches the DNA was not checked. TRBV12-2 corresponds to a pseudogene. CDR3 length: 14 amino acids. The CDR3 sequence is CASRLRDRANIQYF. The CDR3 region has the DNA TGTGCAAGTCGCTTAAGAGACAGGGCGAACATTCAGTACTTC.